This paragraph reports one T cell receptor beta chain. This CDR3 contains 14 residues. Germline trimming cut 3 bases from V and 0 bases from J; bases unmatched to any gene: 4. CDR1 and CDR2 (germline): GTSNPN, SVGIG (reference sequence). The sample belongs to a study of blood T cell repertoires in COVID-19. Measured with immunoSEQ multiplex PCR; TCRdb has only the in-frame clones, and not every one. The table records some 120,000 clones, 82% of them present only once. The receptor comes from an older man with active or convalescent COVID-19. Sequenced sample: peripheral blood. V and J are TRBV30 and TRBJ2-7; 8 nucleotides match TRBD1. The CDR3 is CAWSRTGSSYEQYF. CDR3 sequence (DNA): TGTGCCTGGAGCCGGACAGGGAGCTCCTACGAGCAGTACTTC.